This TCR beta chain was profiled in a study of cytomegalovirus exposure and HLA in healthy donors. Study details: Genotyping showed 81% of 398 donors falling in the Caucasian-associated ancestry cluster.

General observations from the study: As was reported, the classifier diagnosed cytomegalovirus status with high specificity and sensitivity. Some segments of the V type, notably TRBV6-2 and TRBV6-3, were excluded as indistinguishable. Available immune exposure information was restricted to CMV serostatus only.

The PCR employed 60 Vbeta primers together with 13 Jbeta primers. Clones were read by immunoSEQ multiplex PCR, and TCRdb kept only the in-frame ones, dropping some. The sample lists some 130,000 clones; around 77% were seen once. There are 14 residues in the CDR3. Trimming removed 0 bases at V and 6 bases at J, with 12 bases between. In germline, CDR1 is SGDLS, CDR2 YYNGEE. This clone came up a few times. Its antigen is unidentified. The specimen was PBMCs. The TCR comes from a man aged 25-45 years in good health and CMV-seronegative. The V and J genes are TRBV9 and TRBJ1-2, with D unresolved. The CDR3 reads CASSVVQSYDGYTF. CDR3 nucleotide sequence: TGTGCCAGCAGCGTAGTACAGTCCTATGATGGCTACACCTTC.